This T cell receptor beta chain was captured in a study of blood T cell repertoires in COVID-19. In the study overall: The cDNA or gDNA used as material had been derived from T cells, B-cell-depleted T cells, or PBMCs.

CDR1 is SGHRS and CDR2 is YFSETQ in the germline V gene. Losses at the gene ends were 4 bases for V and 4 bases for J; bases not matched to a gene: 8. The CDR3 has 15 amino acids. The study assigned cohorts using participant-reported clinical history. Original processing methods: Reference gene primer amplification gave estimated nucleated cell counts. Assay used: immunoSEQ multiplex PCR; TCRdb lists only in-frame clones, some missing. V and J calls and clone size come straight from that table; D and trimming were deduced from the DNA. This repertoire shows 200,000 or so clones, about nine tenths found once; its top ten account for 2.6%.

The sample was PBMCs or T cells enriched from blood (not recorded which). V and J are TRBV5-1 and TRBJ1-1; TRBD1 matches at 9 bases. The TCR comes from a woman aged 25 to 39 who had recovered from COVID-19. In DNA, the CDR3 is TGCGCCAGCAGCACTCCCACAGGGGGCGGCACTGAAGCTTTCTTT. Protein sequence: CASSTPTGGGTEAFF.